Below are 5 T cell receptor beta chains sequenced from a single sample in a study of blood T cells in healthy people across ages. A second PCR, run for about 7 to 11 cycles, used a sample-barcoded 5' primer plus a J-beta primer mix. Each CDR3 protein is one row after TCRdb ran MiXCR on the 5' RACE reads. The sample includes hundreds of thousands of distinct CDR3 sequences, around 48% of them seen just once. Material for sequencing was blood. Receptors were obtained from a man aged 25 to 45 in good health.

The genes are TRBV5-1 and TRBJ2-4, with D unclear. V was pared by 6 bases and J by 0 bases, with 10 bases between. The CDR3 is made up of 14 amino acids. Germline CDR1 reads SGHRS; CDR2 reads YFSETQ. CDR3 bases: TGCGCCAGCACCCCGACCCTAGCCAAAAACATTCAGTACTTC. Translated: CASTPTLAKNIQYF.

This clonotype was observed a single time. The rearrangement links TRBV9 to TRBJ1-1; the D is unclear. The CDR3 length is 15 residues. CDR1 and CDR2 from the germline V gene are SGDLS and YYNGEE. V dropped 4 bases and J dropped 0 bases, with 13 bases sitting between them. For the CDR3, the DNA is TGTGCCAGCAGCCCCCAGTTGGGGTTGAACACTGAAGCTTTCTTT. This codes for CASSPQLGLNTEAFF.

In its sample, this clonotype was seen a few times. The genes are TRBV7-9 and TRBJ2-4; TRBD2 aligns across 8 bases. Germline-derived CDR1 and CDR2 are SEHNR and FQNEAQ (reference sequence). This CDR3 has 15 residues. The V gene end was trimmed by 3 bases and the J gene end by 1 base; junction bases not matched to a gene: 2. CDR3 in DNA: TGTGCCAGCAGCTTCGGGGGGGTCGCCAAAAACATTCAGTACTTC. Translation gives CASSFGGVAKNIQYF.

The chain employs TRBV6-5 and TRBJ2-5; 7 bases are shared with TRBD1. Matching the DNA end better, TRBJ2-7 makes the J call doubtful. Per germline, CDR1 MNHEY and CDR2 SVGAGI. This CDR3 comprises 16 residues. The chain's CDR3 is CASSYSAGQVQAEQYF. The CDR3 bases are TGTGCCAGCAGTTACTCTGCCGGACAGGTCCAGGCCGAGCAGTACTTC.

This chain links TRBV9 with TRBJ2-3; D possibly corresponds to TRBD1 (6 bases). V lost 4 bases and J 5 bases, leaving 17 bases between the germline ends. CDR3 length equals 15 residues. Germline lookup yields CDR1 SGDLS and CDR2 YYNGEE. CDR3 region: CASSTSLRTEDTQYF. In DNA form, the CDR3 reads TGTGCCAGCAGCACCTCCCTGAGGACAGAAGATACGCAGTATTTT.